Shown below are 20 T cell receptor beta chains from a single sample sequenced in a study of tumor-infiltrating lymphocytes in primary liver carcinoma. Total RNA amounting to 450 to 500 ng was the source from which TCR beta cDNA was made with a constant-region primer. Modified slightly, ARM-PCR produced TCR beta libraries over three nested multiplex PCR rounds. Forward primers for TRBV1-TRBV30 and a C-beta reverse primer served the first two PCR rounds, at roughly 10 cycles each. TCRdb reprocessed the multiplex PCR reads with MiXCR, giving one entry per CDR3 protein. The repertoire holds 190,000 or so distinct CDR3 sequences, with almost 65% as singletons. Unsorted whole blood yielded blood RNA, and germline DNA was extracted as well. Source material: peripheral blood. These receptors were collected from a woman aged 55-69 years with primary liver carcinoma and hepatitis B virus infection.

In its sample, this clonotype was seen once. A much larger clone is a single base away; this may be a read error. Here the CDR3 omits its conserved ending phenylalanine or tryptophan, so a read error is the likely source. The chain joins TRBV6-6 to TRBJ2-1; D is uncertain. V shed 6 bases and J shed 5 bases, with 14 bases lying between them. This CDR3 is 14 amino acids long. Germline V gives CDR1 MNHNY, CDR2 SVGAGI (reference sequence). The CDR3 region is CASRYPAPNNEQFL. The CDR3 nucleotides read TGTGCCAGCAGATACCCGGCCCCCAACAATGAGCAGTTCCTC.

CDR3 nucleotide sequence: TGTGCCACCAGTGCTCAGGCAGGGAGCGTGGATGAGCAGTTCTTC. Translating gives CATSAQAGSVDEQFF. V gene TRBV24-1 combines with J gene TRBJ2-1; D might be TRBD1 or TRBD2, each matching 5 bases. The CDR3 is 15 residues long. CDR1 and CDR2 from the germline V gene are KGHDR and SFDVKD. V was pared by 5 bases and J by 8 bases, with 18 bases between.

This clonotype was observed at least ten times. The V and J genes are TRBV4-1 and TRBJ2-5; TRBD1 matches 9 bases. The ends lost 4 bases at V and 5 bases at J; junction bases unmatched: 8. The CDR3 runs 15 residues. CDR1 and CDR2 from the germline V gene are MGHRA and YSYEKL. The CDR3 reads CASSRQGEKWETQYF. The CDR3 DNA follows: TGCGCCAGCAGCCGACAGGGGGAGAAGTGGGAGACCCAGTACTTC.

This clonotype was counted at least ten times. The gene calls are TRBV29-1 and TRBJ2-3, with D hard to call. Trimming cost V 3 bases and J 1 base, with 8 bases left between them. Germline CDR1 reads SQVTM; CDR2 reads ANQGSEA. This CDR3 region has 13 residues. CDR3 region: CSVDGGGTDTQYF. DNA for the CDR3: TGCAGCGTTGACGGTGGAGGCACAGATACGCAGTATTTT.

In its sample, this clonotype was seen many times. This chain links TRBV11-3 with TRBJ2-3; TRBD2 agrees at 7 bases. The germline V gene encodes CDR1 SGHNT and CDR2 YENEEA. Trimming cost V 5 bases and J 4 bases; bases outside gene matches: 12. There are 16 residues in the CDR3. Here the CDR3 reads CASSPGILALPDTQYF. Here the CDR3 DNA reads TGTGCCAGCAGCCCCGGGATACTAGCGCTCCCAGATACGCAGTATTTT.

As for this clonotype: Relative to the germline gene, one junction end is altered; a read error may explain this. The chain employs TRBV11-3 and TRBJ2-7, with D perhaps matching TRBD2 (6 bases). The CDR3 spans 14 residues. Germline-derived CDR1 and CDR2 are SGHNT and YENEEA. CDR3 loop: CASSSAGSSYEQNF. DNA of the CDR3: TGTGCCAGCAGCTCAGCCGGGAGCTCCTACGAGCAGAACTTC.

The CDR3 sequence: CASSLRSNTEAFF. The CDR3 DNA is TGTGCCAGCAGCTTGAGGTCGAACACTGAAGCTTTCTTT. The chain joins TRBV7-3 to TRBJ1-1, with D uncertain. This CDR3 has 13 residues. Germline CDR1 is SGHTA and CDR2 is FQGTGA. Trimming removed 3 bases at V and 1 base at J, with 6 bases between.

Turning to this clonotype: The conserved closing phenylalanine or tryptophan is absent in this CDR3, likely reflecting a read error. No DNA is shown, since the ends of the CDR3 on it are uncertain; the CDR3 is the one TCRdb lists. The chain links TRBV11-2 to TRBJ1-1; TRBD1 was called by the table and not checked on the DNA. The CDR3 region is 13 residues in length, termini included. Germline V CDR1 and CDR2: SGHAT, FQNNGV. The CDR3 sequence is CVSSQLWTGGVNT.

Comments on this clonotype: Since the CDR3 does not end with the conserved phenylalanine or tryptophan, this likely comes from a read error. This sequence joins TRBV11-2 and TRBJ2-7; D perhaps matches TRBD2 (6 bases). Germline V gene sequence: CDR1 SGHAT, CDR2 FQNNGV. The CDR3 is 15 residues long. Trimming took off 10 bases at V and 4 bases at J, with 23 bases between the two ends. The CDR3 coding sequence is TGTGCCATCTCAAGGACTATCGGGAGTGCGTACGAGCAGTACTCC. As protein: CAISRTIGSAYEQYS.

Concerning this clonotype: The junction departs from the called germline gene at one end, perhaps through a read error. The chain combines TRBV11-2 with TRBJ2-3; possible D gene TRBD2, 5 bases. Germline values: CDR1 SGHAT, CDR2 FQNNGV. The CDR3 is 13 amino acids. The CDR3: CACSLDPGGTQYF. For the CDR3, the DNA is TGTGCCTGCAGCTTAGATCCTGGAGGTACGCAGTATTTT.

This clonotype has more than one count but fewer than ten. V and J are TRBV5-4 and TRBJ2-3, with 11 nucleotides matching TRBD2. The CDR3 is made up of 16 amino acids. V shed 4 bases, J shed 2 bases, and the junction held 6 bases outside the gene matches. The germline gives CDR1 SGHNT, CDR2 YYREEE (reference sequence). CDR3 amino acids: CASSVTSGGFTDTQYF. CDR3 sequence (DNA): TGTGCCAGCAGCGTTACTAGCGGGGGATTCACAGATACGCAGTATTTT.

This chain connects TRBV28 to TRBJ2-1, with 10 nucleotides matching TRBD1. Germline V gene sequence: CDR1 MDHEN, CDR2 SYDVKM. The CDR3 runs to 17 residues. With V trimmed by 5 bases and J by 7 bases, 14 bases remained unmatched. The CDR3 nucleotides read TGTGCCAGCAGTCCACCTCCTGGACAGGGGGGGGAAAATGAGCAGTTCTTC. As protein: CASSPPPGQGGENEQFF.

As for this clonotype: A much larger clone differs from this one at a single base, so this may be a read error. This chain connects TRBV6-5 to TRBJ1-1; the D gene is possibly TRBD1 (6 bases). This CDR3 comprises 14 residues. V shed 7 bases and J shed 11 bases, with 23 bases lying between them. The germline CDR1 and CDR2 sequences are MNHEY and SVGAGI. The CDR3 reads CASKSAPGGGKAFF. The CDR3 nucleotides read TGTGCCAGCAAAAGCGCCCCGGGGGGCGGAAAGGCTTTCTTT.

Comment on this clonotype: At one of its ends the junction is not consistent with the germline gene, which may arise from a read error. V gene TRBV12-5 combines with J gene TRBJ1-1; D might be TRBD1 (6 bases). The CDR3 has 17 amino acids. The V gene's germline CDR1 is LGHNT and CDR2 FRNRAP. The CDR3 loop reads CDSGLTLARDMNTEAFF. DNA of the CDR3: TGTGATAGTGGTTTGACTCTCGCCCGGGACATGAACACTGAAGCTTTCTTT.

This clonotype was counted ten times or more. The chain employs TRBV12-3 or TRBV12-4 and TRBJ2-7; D gene uncertain. V lost 3 bases and J lost 1, with 4 bases in between. CDR3 length: 12 amino acids. The chain's CDR3 is CASSFLSYEQYF. The DNA of the CDR3 is TGTGCCAGCAGTTTTTTGTCCTACGAGCAGTACTTC.

This chain joins TRBV28 and TRBJ2-3; tentative D call: TRBD2 (6 bases). Trimming cost V 5 bases and J 5 bases, with 17 bases left between them. The CDR3 consists of 15 residues. Looked up from germline, CDR1 is MDHEN and CDR2 is SYDVKM. The CDR3 protein is CASSRRDWGLDTQYF. CDR3 in DNA: TGTGCCAGCAGTCGCCGGGACTGGGGACTAGATACGCAGTATTTT.

The chain joins TRBV6-2 or TRBV6-3 to TRBJ2-1; weak D call: TRBD2 (6 bases). The CDR3 is made up of 12 amino acids. The germline V and J ends were trimmed by 5 bases and 10 bases, with 12 bases remaining between them. The germline V gene encodes CDR1 MNHEY and CDR2 SVGEGT. The CDR3 sequence is CASSLTSSEQFF. The CDR3 nucleotides are TGTGCCAGCAGTCTGACTAGTTCGGAGCAGTTCTTC.

This clonotype was found a few times. CDR3 region: CASSPTRGPTLGEQFF. In DNA form, the CDR3 reads TGCGCCAGCAGCCCGACCCGGGGACCGACTCTTGGTGAGCAGTTCTTC. The rearrangement joins TRBV5-1 to TRBJ2-1, with D perhaps matching TRBD1 or TRBD2 (5 bases each). This CDR3 is 16 amino acids long. The germline V gene has CDR1 SGHRS and CDR2 YFSETQ. V lost 4 bases to trimming and J lost 9 bases, with 23 bases between them.

As to this clonotype: This could be a read error, since a much larger clone is one nucleotide away. This CDR3 is missing its conserved last phenylalanine or tryptophan, likely due to a read error. The genes are TRBV14 and TRBJ2-6; D remains unclear. The CDR3 is 14 residues long. Germline-derived CDR1 and CDR2 are SGHDN and FVKESK. Trimming shortened V by 4 bases and J by 0 bases, and 4 bases separated the two germline ends. The CDR3 spells CASSRRSGANVLTS. CDR3 coding DNA: TGTGCCAGCAGCCGACGCTCTGGGGCCAACGTCCTGACTTCC.

Remarks on this clonotype: This may arise from a read error, as a much more abundant clone is one base away. The conserved closing phenylalanine or tryptophan is absent in this CDR3, likely reflecting a read error. This chain uses TRBV13 with TRBJ2-7; 13 bases are shared with TRBD2. There are 19 residues in the CDR3. Trimming cost V 5 bases and J 5 bases; bases outside gene matches: 18. In germline, CDR1 is PRHDT, CDR2 FYEKMQ (reference sequence). The CDR3 DNA is TGTGCCAGCAGCCAGTCCGGTTGGACTAGCGGGAGTGGTCCGCACGAGCAGTACATC. Encoded protein: CASSQSGWTSGSGPHEQYI.